Listed below are T cell receptor beta chains from one sample, sequenced in a study of OX40 agonist ivuxolimab in advanced cancers. Clones were read by immunoSEQ multiplex PCR, and TCRdb kept only the in-frame ones, dropping some. The sample has roughly 71,000 clones, roughly 81% seen once. This sample comprised CD4+ or CD8+ T cells sorted from blood, obtained in a trial of the OX40 agonist ivuxolimab. The source of these receptors is an adult with an advanced solid tumor such as melanoma, head and neck, liver or kidney cancer. Both conserved end residues are trimmed from each CDR3. D genes are given only for firm matches.

j_gene,d_gene,v_gene,CDR3aa
TRBJ2-1,-,TRBV7-6,ASSRVIGHEQF
TRBJ2-3,-,TRBV18,ASSPPLGTDTQY
TRBJ2-7,TRBD1,TRBV6-6,ASRKGAGSYEQY
TRBJ1-1,-,TRBV28,ASSLRQSEAF
TRBJ2-5,TRBD2,TRBV6-1,ASRTGGGETQY
TRBJ2-5,-,TRBV7-9,ASSLVADGTQY
TRBJ2-7,-,TRBV28,ASSLLYYEQY
TRBJ2-2,TRBD2,TRBV5-1,ASSLGGSDTGELF
TRBJ2-7,-,TRBV29-1,SVGHGSYEQY
TRBJ2-7,-,TRBV2,ASTLTVITYEQY
TRBJ1-4,TRBD1,TRBV28,ATDTGTGITNEKLF
TRBJ2-2,-,TRBV19,ASSATRNTGELF
TRBJ2-7,TRBD2,TRBV28,ASSLAGREEQY
TRBJ2-5,TRBD1,TRBV11-2,ASRSTGGQETQY
TRBJ2-5,-,TRBV20-1,SAQQWETQY
TRBJ2-4,-,TRBV19,ASSGSLAKNIQY
TRBJ2-3,TRBD2,TRBV27,ASRFATSGRAGQTDTQY
TRBJ2-1,-,TRBV20-1,SARVNNEQF
TRBJ2-7,-,TRBV28,ASRGEYEQY
TRBJ2-3,-,TRBV30,AWSRWGVADTQY
TRBJ2-2,-,TRBV5-1,ASSLVGQSFGTGELF
TRBJ1-1,TRBD1,TRBV13,ASRGQGLGTEAF
TRBJ2-7,-,TRBV30,AWSASGLGQY
TRBJ2-5,-,TRBV15,ATSRGTGAFLETQY
TRBJ1-5,-,TRBV19,ASNRNSNQPQH
TRBJ2-3,-,TRBV19,ASSEKGGPDTQY
TRBJ1-1,-,TRBV7-9,ASSLVRGNTEAF
TRBJ2-1,-,TRBV29-1,SASRGNEQF
TRBJ2-1,TRBD2,TRBV5-1,ASGLEQDFGYNEQF
TRBJ1-3,TRBD1,TRBV10-3,AIRKTGSHTIY
TRBJ1-4,TRBD1,TRBV9,ASSGGTGGFEKLF
TRBJ2-7,-,TRBV6-5,ASSYLVGEKQY
TRBJ2-3,-,TRBV30,AWSEAAGVPDTQY
TRBJ1-4,TRBD1,TRBV19,ASSSRTGANEKLF
TRBJ1-6,-,TRBV6-1,ASSELQGRSNSPLH
TRBJ1-5,TRBD1,TRBV7-1,ASSKGTGQQPQH
TRBJ2-7,TRBD2,TRBV11-2,ASSSGLAGGFRQY
TRBJ1-5,-,TRBV21-1,ASNQPQH
TRBJ1-1,TRBD1,TRBV13,ASSLEDRGRTEAF
TRBJ1-1,TRBD1,TRBV10-3,AISGTDRGNTEAF
TRBJ1-5,TRBD1,TRBV19,ASSGEGTGGRRTNQPQH
TRBJ1-2,TRBD1,TRBV29-1,SGGQGYGYT
TRBJ1-3,-,TRBV5-8,ASTTVGVVGSGNTIY
TRBJ2-1,-,TRBV7-9,ASSLGPQGTEQF
TRBJ2-1,-,TRBV9,ASSVVLTLSNEQF
TRBJ2-3,-,TRBV5-4,ASSPREKSADTQY
TRBJ1-1,TRBD1,TRBV6-5,ASRTTGGLATEAF
TRBJ2-1,-,TRBV4-1,ASSQVGAGREQF
TRBJ1-2,TRBD1,TRBV6-1,ANKQGHYGYT
-,-,TRBV23-1,ASSPLLHEQY
TRBJ2-2,-,TRBV11-2,ASSFNLPGSTGELF